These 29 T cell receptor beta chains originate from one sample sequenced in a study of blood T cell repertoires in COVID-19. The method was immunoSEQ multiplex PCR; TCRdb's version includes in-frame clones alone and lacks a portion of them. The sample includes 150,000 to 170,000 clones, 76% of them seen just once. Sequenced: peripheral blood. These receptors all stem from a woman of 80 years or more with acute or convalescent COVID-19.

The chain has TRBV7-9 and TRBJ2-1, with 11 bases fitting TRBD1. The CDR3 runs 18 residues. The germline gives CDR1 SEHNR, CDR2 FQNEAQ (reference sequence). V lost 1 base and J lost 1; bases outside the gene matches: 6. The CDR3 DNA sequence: TGTGCCAGCAGCTTAGGGGCCGGGACAGGGGGGTCCTACAATGAGCAGTTCTTC. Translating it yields CASSLGAGTGGSYNEQFF. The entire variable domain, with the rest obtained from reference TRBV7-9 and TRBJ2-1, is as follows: DTGVSQNPRHKITKRGQNVTFRCDPISEHNRLYWYRQTLGQGPEFLTYFQNEAQLEKSRLLSDRFSAERPKGSFSTLEIQRTEQGDSAMYLCASSLGAGTGGSYNEQFFGPGTRLTVL.

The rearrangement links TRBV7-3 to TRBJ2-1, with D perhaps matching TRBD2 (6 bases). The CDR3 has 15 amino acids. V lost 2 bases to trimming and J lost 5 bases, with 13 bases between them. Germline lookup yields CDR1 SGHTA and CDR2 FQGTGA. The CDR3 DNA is TGTGCCAGCAGCTTACTGGGGGGACCTAACAATGAGCAGTTCTTC. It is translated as CASSLLGGPNNEQFF.

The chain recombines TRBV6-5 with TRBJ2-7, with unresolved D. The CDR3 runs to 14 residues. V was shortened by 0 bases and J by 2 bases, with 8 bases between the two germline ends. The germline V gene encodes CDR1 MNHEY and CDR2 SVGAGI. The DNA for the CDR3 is TGTGCCAGCAGTTACTCTGGCCCCCCCTACGAGCAGTACTTC. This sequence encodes CASSYSGPPYEQYF.

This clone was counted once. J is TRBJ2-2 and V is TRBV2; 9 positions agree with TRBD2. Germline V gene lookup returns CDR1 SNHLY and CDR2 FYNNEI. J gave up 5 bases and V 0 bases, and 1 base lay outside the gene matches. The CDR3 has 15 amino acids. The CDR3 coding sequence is TGTGCCAGCAGTGAAGCTAGCGGGAGTACCGGGGAGCTGTTTTTT. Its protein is CASSEASGSTGELFF.

Here the CDR3 reads CASRWTGGGTDTQYF. The DNA of the CDR3 is TGTGCCAGCAGGTGGACAGGTGGGGGCACAGATACGCAGTATTTT. V gene TRBV28 combines with J gene TRBJ2-3; 7 nucleotides line up with TRBD1. V was clipped by 6 bases and J by 1 base; unmatched bases: 7. There are 15 residues in the CDR3. The germline V gene has CDR1 MDHEN and CDR2 SYDVKM.

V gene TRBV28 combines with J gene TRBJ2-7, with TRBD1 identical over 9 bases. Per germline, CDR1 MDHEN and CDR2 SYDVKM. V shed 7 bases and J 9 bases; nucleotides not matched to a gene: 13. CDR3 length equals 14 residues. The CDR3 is CASTSRDRAPGQYF. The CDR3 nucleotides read TGTGCCAGCACATCCCGGGACAGGGCCCCCGGGCAGTACTTC.

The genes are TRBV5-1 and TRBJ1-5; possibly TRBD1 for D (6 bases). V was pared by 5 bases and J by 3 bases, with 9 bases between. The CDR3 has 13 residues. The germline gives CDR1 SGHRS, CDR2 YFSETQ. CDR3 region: CASRRDNNQPQHF. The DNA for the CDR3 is TGCGCCAGCAGAAGGGACAACAATCAGCCCCAGCATTTT.

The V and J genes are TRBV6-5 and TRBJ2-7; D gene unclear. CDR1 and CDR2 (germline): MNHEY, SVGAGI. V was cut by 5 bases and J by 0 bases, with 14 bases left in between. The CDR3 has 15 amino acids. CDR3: CASSPLRGSSYEQYF. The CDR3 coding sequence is TGTGCCAGCAGTCCCCTACGAGGTAGCTCCTACGAGCAGTACTTC.

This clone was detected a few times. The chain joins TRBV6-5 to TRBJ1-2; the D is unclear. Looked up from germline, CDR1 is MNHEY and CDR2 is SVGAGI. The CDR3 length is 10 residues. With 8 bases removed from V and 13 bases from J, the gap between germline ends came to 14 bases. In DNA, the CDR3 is TGTGCCAGCTCAAGTGAGAGGGTCACCTTC. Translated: CASSSERVTF.

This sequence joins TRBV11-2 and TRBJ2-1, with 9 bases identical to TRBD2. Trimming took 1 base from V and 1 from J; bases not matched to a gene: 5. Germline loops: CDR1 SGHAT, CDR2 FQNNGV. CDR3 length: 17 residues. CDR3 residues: CASSLGGAGGSYNEQFF. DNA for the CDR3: TGTGCCAGCAGCTTAGGAGGGGCGGGAGGGTCCTACAATGAGCAGTTCTTC.

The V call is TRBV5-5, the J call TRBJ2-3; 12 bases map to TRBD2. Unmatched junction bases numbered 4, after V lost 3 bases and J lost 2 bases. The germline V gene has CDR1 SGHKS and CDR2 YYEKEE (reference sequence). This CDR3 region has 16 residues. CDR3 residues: CASSSTSGRYTDTQYF. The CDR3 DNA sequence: TGTGCCAGCAGCTCCACTAGCGGGAGGTACACAGATACGCAGTATTTT.

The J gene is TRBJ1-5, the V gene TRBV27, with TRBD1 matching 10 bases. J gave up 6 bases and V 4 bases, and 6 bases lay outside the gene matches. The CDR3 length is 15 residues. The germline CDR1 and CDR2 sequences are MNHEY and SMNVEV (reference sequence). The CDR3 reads CASSSVGTGVQPQHF. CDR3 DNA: TGTGCCAGCAGTTCCGTCGGGACAGGGGTTCAGCCCCAGCATTTT.

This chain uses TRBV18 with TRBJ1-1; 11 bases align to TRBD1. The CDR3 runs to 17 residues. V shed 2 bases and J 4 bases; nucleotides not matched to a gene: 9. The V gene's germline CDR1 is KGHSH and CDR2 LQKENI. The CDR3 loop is CASSPSGQGAMVTEAFF. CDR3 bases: TGTGCCAGCTCACCATCTGGACAGGGGGCAATGGTCACTGAAGCTTTCTTT.

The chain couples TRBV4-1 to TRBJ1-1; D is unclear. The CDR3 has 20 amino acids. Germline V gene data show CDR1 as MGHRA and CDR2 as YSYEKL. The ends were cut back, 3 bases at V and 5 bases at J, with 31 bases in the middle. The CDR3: CASSQESPLGKSGILTEAFF. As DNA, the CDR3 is TGCGCCAGCAGCCAGGAATCTCCCCTAGGAAAAAGTGGTATCTTAACTGAAGCTTTCTTT.

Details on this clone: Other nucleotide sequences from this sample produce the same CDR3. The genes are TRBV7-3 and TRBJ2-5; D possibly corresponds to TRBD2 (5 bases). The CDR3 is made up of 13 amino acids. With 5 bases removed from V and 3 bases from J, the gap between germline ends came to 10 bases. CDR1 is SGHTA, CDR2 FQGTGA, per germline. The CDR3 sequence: CASSRSGEETQYF. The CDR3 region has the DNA TGTGCCAGCAGCCGCTCCGGGGAAGAGACCCAGTACTTC. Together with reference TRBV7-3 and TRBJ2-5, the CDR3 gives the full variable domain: GAGVSQTPSNKVTEKGKYVELRCDPISGHTALYWYRQSLGQGPEFLIYFQGTGAADDSGLPNDRFFAVRPEGSVSTLKIQRTERGDSAVYLCASSRSGEETQYFGPGTRLLVL.

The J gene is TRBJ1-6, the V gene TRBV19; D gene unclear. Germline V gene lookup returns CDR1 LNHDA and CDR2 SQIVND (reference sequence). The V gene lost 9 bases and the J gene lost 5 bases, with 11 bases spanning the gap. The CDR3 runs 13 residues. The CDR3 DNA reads TGTGCCAGCCGCGAATCCGATAATTCACCCCTCCACTTT. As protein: CASRESDNSPLHF.

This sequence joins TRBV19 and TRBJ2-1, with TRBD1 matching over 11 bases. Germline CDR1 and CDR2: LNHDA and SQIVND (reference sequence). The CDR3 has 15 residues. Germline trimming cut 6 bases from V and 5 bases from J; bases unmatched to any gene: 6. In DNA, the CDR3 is TGTGCCAGTAGCAAGGGACAGGGGGGAAACAATGAGCAGTTCTTC. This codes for CASSKGQGGNNEQFF.

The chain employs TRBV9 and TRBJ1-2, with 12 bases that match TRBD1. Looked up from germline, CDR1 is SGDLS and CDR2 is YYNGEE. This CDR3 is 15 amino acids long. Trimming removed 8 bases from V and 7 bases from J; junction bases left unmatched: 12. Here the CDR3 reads CASRPGDRGLRGYTF. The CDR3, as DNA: TGTGCCAGTCGTCCGGGGGACAGGGGGCTTCGTGGCTACACCTTC.

The CDR3 nucleotides are TGCGCCAGCTATGGTGCTAGCGGGGGGGCTACGAACACCGGGGAGCTGTTTTTT. It specifies CASYGASGGATNTGELFF. The V gene is TRBV5-1, the J gene TRBJ2-2; 12 positions match TRBD2. The junction had 10 bases not matched to a gene; V was cut back by 7 bases and J by 0 bases. This CDR3 is 18 amino acids long. Germline CDR1 and CDR2: SGHRS and YFSETQ.

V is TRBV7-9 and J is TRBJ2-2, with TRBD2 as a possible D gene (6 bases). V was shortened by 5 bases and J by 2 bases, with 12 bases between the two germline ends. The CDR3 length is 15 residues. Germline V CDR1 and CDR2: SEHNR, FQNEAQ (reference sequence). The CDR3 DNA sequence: TGTGCCAGCAGCCGATCTAGCGAAAACACCGGGGAGCTGTTTTTT. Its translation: CASSRSSENTGELFF.

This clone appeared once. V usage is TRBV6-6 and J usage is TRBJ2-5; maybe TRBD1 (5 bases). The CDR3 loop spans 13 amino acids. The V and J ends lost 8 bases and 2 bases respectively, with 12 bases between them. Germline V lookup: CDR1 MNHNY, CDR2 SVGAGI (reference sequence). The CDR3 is CASGRQSQETQYF. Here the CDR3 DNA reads TGTGCCAGCGGTCGACAGTCACAAGAGACCCAGTACTTC.

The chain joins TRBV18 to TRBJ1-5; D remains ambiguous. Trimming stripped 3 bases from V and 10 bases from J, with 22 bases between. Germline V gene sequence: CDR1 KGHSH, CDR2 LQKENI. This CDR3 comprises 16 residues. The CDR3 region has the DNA TGTGCCAGCTCACCGGCTATTTCGGGAGAACGAGGCCCCCAGCATTTT. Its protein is CASSPAISGERGPQHF.

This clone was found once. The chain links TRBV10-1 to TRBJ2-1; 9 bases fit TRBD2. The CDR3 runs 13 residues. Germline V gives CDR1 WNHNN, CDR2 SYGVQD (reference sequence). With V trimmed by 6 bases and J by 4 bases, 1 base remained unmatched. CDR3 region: CASSAGGYNEQFF. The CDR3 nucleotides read TGCGCCAGCAGCGCGGGGGGGTACAATGAGCAGTTCTTC.

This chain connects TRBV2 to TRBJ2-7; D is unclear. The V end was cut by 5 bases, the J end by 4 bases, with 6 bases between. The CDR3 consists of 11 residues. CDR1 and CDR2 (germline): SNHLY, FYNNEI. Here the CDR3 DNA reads TGTGCCAGCAGTCCTGAGTACGAGCAGTACTTC. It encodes CASSPEYEQYF.

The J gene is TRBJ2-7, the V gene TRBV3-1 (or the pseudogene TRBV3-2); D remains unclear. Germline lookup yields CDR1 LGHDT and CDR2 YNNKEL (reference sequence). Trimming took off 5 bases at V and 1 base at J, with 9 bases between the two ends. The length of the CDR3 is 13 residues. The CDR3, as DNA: TGTGCCAGCAGCGGATGGGCTTCCTACGAGCAGTACTTC. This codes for CASSGWASYEQYF.

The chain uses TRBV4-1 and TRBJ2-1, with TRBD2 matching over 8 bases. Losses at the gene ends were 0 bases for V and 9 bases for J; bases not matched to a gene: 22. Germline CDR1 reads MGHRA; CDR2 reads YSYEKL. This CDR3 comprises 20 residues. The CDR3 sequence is CASSQDRLIGVEAGVSEQFF. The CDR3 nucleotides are TGCGCCAGCAGCCAAGATCGATTGATCGGGGTGGAAGCGGGAGTTTCTGAGCAGTTCTTC.

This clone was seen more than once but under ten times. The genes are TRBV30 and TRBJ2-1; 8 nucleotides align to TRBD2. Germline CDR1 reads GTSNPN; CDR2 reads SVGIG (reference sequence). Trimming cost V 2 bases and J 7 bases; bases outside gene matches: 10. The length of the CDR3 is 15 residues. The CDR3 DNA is TGTGCCTGGAGTACCATGTACCAGCGGGAGAATGAGCAGTTCTTC. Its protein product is CAWSTMYQRENEQFF.

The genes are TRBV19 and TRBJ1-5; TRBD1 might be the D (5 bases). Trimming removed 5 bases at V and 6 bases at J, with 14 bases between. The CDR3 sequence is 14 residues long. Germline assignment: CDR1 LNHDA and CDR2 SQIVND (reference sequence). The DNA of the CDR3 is TGTGCCAGTAGTGGGCCGGGGGACGGTCAGCCCCAGCATTTT. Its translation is CASSGPGDGQPQHF.

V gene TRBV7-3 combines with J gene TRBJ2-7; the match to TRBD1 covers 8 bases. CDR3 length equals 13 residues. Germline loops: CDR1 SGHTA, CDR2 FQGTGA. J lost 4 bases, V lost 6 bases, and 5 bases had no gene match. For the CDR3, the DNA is TGTGCCAGCAGGTTGACAGGGGTTTACGAGCAGTACTTC. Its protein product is CASRLTGVYEQYF. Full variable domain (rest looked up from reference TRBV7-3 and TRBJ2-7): GAGVSQTPSNKVTEKGKYVELRCDPISGHTALYWYRQSLGQGPEFLIYFQGTGAADDSGLPNDRFFAVRPEGSVSTLKIQRTERGDSAVYLCASRLTGVYEQYFGPGTRLTVT.